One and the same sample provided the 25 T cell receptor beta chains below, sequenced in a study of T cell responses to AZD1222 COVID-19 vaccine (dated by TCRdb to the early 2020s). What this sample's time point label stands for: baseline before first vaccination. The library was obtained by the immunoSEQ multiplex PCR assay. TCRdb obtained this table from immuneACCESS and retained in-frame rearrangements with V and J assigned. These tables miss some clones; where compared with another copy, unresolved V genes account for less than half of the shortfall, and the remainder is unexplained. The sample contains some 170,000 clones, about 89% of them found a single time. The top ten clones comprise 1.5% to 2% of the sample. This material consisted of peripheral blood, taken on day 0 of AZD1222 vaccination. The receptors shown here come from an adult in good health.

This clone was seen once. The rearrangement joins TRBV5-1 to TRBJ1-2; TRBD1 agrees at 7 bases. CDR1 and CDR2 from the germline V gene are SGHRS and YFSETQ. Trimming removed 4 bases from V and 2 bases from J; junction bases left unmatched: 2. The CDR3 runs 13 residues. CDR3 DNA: TGCGCCAGCAGCCCGACAGGGAACTATGGCTACACCTTC. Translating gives CASSPTGNYGYTF.

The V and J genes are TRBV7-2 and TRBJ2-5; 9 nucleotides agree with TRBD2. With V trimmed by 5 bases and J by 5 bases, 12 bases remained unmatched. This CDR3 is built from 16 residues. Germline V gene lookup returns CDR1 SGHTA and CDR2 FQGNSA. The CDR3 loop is CASSPLGSGRSETQYF. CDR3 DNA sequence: TGTGCCAGCAGCCCCCTGGGGAGCGGGAGGAGCGAGACCCAGTACTTC.

The CDR3 region has the DNA TGTGCCAGCAGCCAACAACGACTAGCGGGGGTCCAAGAGACCCAGTACTTC. Its protein product is CASSQQRLAGVQETQYF. This chain uses TRBV3-1 (or the pseudogene TRBV3-2) with TRBJ2-5; 12 nucleotides line up with TRBD2. CDR3 length: 17 amino acids. V shed 2 bases and J 1 base; nucleotides not matched to a gene: 5. The germline CDR1 and CDR2 sequences are LGHDT and YNNKEL (reference sequence).

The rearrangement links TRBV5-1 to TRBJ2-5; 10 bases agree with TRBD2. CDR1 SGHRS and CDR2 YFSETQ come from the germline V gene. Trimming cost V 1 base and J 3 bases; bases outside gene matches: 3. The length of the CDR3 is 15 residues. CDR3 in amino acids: CASSLTSGEEETQYF. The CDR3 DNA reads TGCGCCAGCAGCTTGACTAGCGGGGAGGAAGAGACCCAGTACTTC.

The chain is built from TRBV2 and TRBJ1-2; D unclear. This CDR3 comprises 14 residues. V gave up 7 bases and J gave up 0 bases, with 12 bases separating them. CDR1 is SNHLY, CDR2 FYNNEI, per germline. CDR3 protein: CASTKGPANYGYTF. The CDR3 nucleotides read TGTGCCAGCACGAAAGGTCCGGCTAACTATGGCTACACCTTC.

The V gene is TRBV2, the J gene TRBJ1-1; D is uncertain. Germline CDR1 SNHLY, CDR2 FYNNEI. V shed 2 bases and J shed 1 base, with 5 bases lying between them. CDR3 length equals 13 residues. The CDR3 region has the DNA TGTGCCAGCAGTGAACAGCCGAACACTGAAGCTTTCTTT. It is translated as CASSEQPNTEAFF.

The CDR3 region is CASSQGLAINTEAFF. In nucleotides, the CDR3 is TGTGCCAGCAGCCAAGGGTTAGCGATTAACACTGAAGCTTTCTTT. The J gene is TRBJ1-1, the V gene TRBV3-1 (or the pseudogene TRBV3-2); D is undetermined. The CDR3 has 15 residues. Deletions cut 1 base from V and 2 bases from J, with 11 bases between. Germline lookup yields CDR1 LGHDT and CDR2 YNNKEL (reference sequence).

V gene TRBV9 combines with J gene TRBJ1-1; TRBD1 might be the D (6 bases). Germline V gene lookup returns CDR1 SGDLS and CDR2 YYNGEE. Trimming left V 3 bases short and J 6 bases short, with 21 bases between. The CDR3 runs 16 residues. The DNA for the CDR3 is TGTGCCAGCAGCGGAAGGACAGAGTTAAAAGACTCTGAAGCTTTCTTT. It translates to CASSGRTELKDSEAFF.

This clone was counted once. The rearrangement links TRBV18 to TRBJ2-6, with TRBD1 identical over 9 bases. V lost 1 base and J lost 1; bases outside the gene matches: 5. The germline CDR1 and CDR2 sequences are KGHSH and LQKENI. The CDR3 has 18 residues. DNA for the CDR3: TGTGCCAGCTCACCACAAGGACAGGGGACGTCTGGGGCCAACGTCCTGACTTTC. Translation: CASSPQGQGTSGANVLTF. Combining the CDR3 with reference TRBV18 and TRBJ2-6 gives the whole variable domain NAGVMQNPRHLVRRRGQEARLRCSPMKGHSHVYWYRQLPEEGLKFMVYLQKENIIDESGMPKERFSAEFPKEGPSILRIQQVVRGDSAAYFCASSPQGQGTSGANVLTFGAGSRLTVL.

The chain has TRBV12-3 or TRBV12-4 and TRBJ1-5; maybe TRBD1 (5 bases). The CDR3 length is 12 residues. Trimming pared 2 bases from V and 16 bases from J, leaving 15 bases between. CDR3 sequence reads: CASSLWGGSLHF. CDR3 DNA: TGTGCCAGCAGTTTATGGGGGGGGTCGCTACATTTT.

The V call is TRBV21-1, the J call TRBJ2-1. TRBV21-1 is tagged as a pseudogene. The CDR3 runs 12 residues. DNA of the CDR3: TGTGCCAGCAACCCACGCTCTAATGAGCAGTTCTTC. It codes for CASNPRSNEQFF.

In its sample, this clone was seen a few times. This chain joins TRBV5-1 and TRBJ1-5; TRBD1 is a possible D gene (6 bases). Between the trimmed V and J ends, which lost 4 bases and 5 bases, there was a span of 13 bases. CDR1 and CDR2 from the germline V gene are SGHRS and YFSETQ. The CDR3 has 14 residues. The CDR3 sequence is CASSPTGYDQPQHF. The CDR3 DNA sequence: TGCGCCAGCAGCCCCACAGGGTATGATCAGCCCCAGCATTTT.

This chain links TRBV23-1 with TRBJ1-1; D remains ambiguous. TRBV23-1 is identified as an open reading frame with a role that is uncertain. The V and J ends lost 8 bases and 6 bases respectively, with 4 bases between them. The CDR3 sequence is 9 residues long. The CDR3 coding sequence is TGCGCCAGCGGTGCTGAAGCTTTCTTT. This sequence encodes CASGAEAFF.

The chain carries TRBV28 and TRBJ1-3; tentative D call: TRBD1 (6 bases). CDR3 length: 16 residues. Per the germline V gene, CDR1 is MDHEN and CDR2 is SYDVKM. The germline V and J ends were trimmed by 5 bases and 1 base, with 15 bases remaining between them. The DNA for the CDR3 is TGTGCCAGCAGTAACCGACAGGACCTTTCTGGAAACACCATATATTTT. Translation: CASSNRQDLSGNTIYF.

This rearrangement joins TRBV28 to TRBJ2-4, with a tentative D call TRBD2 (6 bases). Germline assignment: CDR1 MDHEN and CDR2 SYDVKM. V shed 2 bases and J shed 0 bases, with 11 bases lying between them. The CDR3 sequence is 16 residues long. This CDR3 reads CASSLGGRLAKNIQYF. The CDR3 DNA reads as TGTGCCAGCAGTTTAGGGGGGAGACTAGCCAAAAACATTCAGTACTTC. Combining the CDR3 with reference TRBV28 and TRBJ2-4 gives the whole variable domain DVKVTQSSRYLVKRTGEKVFLECVQDMDHENMFWYRQDPGLGLRLIYFSYDVKMKEKGDIPEGYSVSREKKERFSLILESASTNQTSMYLCASSLGGRLAKNIQYFGAGTRLSVL.

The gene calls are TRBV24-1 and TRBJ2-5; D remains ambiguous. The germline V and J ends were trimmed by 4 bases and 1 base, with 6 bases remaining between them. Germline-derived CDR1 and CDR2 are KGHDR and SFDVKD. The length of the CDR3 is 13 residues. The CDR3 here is CATSEGSQETQYF. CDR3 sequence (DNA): TGTGCCACCAGTGAAGGAAGCCAAGAGACCCAGTACTTC.

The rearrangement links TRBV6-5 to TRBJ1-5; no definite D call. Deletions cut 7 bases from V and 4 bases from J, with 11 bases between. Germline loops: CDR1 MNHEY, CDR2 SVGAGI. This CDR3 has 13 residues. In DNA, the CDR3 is TGTGCCAGCATGCCGGGAGGGAATCAGCCCCAGCATTTT. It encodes CASMPGGNQPQHF.

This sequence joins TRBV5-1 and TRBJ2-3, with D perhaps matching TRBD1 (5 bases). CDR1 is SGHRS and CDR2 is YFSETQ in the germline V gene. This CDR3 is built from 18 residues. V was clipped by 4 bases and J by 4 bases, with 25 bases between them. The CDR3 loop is CASSPRVGRPLGPDTQYF. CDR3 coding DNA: TGCGCCAGCAGCCCCAGGGTGGGGCGGCCCCTGGGCCCAGATACGCAGTATTTT. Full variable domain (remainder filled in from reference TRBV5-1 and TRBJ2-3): KAGVTQTPRYLIKTRGQQVTLSCSPISGHRSVSWYQQTPGQGLQFLFEYFSETQRNKGNFPGRFSGRQFSNSRSEMNVSTLELGDSALYLCASSPRVGRPLGPDTQYFGPGTRLTVL.

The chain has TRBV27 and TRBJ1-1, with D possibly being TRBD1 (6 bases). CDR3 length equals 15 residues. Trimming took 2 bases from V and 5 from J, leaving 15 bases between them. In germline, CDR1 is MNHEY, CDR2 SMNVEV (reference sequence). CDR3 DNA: TGTGCCAGCAGTTTACATGGCAGGGGAGGAACTGAAGCTTTCTTT. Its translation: CASSLHGRGGTEAFF.

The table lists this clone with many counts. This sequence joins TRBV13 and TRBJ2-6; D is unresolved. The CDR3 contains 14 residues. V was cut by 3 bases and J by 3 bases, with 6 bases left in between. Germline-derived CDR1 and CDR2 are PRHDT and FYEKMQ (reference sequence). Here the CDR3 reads CASSLAIGANVLTF. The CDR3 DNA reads TGTGCCAGCAGCTTGGCAATTGGGGCCAACGTCCTGACTTTC.

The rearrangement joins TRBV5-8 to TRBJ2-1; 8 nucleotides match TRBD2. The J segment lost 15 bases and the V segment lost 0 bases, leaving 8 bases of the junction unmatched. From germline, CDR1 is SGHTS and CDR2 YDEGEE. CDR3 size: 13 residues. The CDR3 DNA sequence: TGTGCCAGCAGCTTGGTCAGCGGGAGTGGGGCGTTCTTC. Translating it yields CASSLVSGSGAFF.

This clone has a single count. CDR3 residues: CASSEVPPGTYYNEQFF. The CDR3 coding sequence is TGTGCCAGCAGTGAAGTTCCCCCCGGGACATACTACAATGAGCAGTTCTTC. The rearrangement uses TRBV6-1 and TRBJ2-1, with D maybe TRBD1 (6 bases). V gave up 1 base and J gave up 3 bases, with 16 bases separating them. Germline V CDR1 and CDR2: MNHNS, SASEGT. The length of the CDR3 is 17 residues.

CDR3 amino acids: CASSFGGSAYEQYF. CDR3 nucleotides: TGTGCCAGCAGTTTCGGGGGCAGTGCCTACGAGCAGTACTTC. V and J are TRBV28 and TRBJ2-7; TRBD1 or TRBD2 may be the D gene (6 bases each). V lost 3 bases and J 2 bases, leaving 11 bases between the germline ends. Germline CDR1 MDHEN, CDR2 SYDVKM. The CDR3 extends over 14 amino acids.

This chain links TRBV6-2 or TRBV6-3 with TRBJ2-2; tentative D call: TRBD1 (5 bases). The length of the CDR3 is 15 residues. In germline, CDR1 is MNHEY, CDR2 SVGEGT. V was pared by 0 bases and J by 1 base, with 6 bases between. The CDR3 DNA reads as TGTGCCAGCAGTTACTCGGGGCAGAACACCGGGGAGCTGTTTTTT. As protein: CASSYSGQNTGELFF.

CDR3 bases: TGTGCCAGCAGCGTAGGGGACCTCAACCCTGAAGCTTTCTTT. As protein: CASSVGDLNPEAFF. This chain links TRBV9 with TRBJ1-1; the D gene is possibly TRBD1 (5 bases). CDR3 length equals 14 residues. The V and J ends lost 0 bases and 6 bases respectively, with 12 bases between them. The germline gives CDR1 SGDLS, CDR2 YYNGEE.